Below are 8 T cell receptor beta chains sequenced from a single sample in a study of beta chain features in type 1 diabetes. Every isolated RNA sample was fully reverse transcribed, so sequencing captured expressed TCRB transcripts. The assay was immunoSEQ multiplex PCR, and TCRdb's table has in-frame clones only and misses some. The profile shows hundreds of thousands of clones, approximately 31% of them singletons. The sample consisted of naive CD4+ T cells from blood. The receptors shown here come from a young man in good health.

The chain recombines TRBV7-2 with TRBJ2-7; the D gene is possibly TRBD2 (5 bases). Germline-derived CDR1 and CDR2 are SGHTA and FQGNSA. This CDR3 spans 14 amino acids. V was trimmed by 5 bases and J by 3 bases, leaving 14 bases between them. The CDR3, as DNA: TGTGCCAGCAGCCGGACTCCCCCTCTCTACGAGCAGTACTTC. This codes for CASSRTPPLYEQYF.

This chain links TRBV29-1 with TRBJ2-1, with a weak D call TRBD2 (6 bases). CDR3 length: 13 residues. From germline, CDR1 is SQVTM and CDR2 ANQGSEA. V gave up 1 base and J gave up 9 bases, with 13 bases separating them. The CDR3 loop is CSVEVSGRGEQFF. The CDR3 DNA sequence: TGCAGCGTTGAAGTTTCGGGGCGGGGTGAGCAGTTCTTC.

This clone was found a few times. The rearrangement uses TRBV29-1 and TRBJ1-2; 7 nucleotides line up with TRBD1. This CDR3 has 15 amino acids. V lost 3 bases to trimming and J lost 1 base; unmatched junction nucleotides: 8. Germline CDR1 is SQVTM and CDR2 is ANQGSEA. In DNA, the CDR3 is TGCAGCGTTGAGGGACAGAACGATATTAACTATGGCTACACCTTC. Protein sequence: CSVEGQNDINYGYTF. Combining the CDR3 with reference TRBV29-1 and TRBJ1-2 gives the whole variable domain SAVISQKPSRDICQRGTSLTIQCQVDSQVTMMFWYRQQPGQSLTLIATANQGSEATYESGFVIDKFPISRPNLTFSTLTVSNMSPEDSSIYLCSVEGQNDINYGYTFGSGTRLTVV.

CDR3 nucleotides: TGCGCCAGCAGCTTAGGCGAAGCAGATACGCAGTATTTT. It translates to CASSLGEADTQYF. The chain combines TRBV5-1 with TRBJ2-3; D unresolved. CDR3 length equals 13 residues. Between the trimmed V and J ends, which lost 2 bases and 4 bases, there was a span of 8 bases. In germline, CDR1 is SGHRS, CDR2 YFSETQ.

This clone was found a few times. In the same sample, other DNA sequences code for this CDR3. CDR3 DNA sequence: TGTGCCTGGAGGGCTCGCGGTTACGAGCAGTACTTC. This translates into CAWRARGYEQYF. The genes are TRBV30 and TRBJ2-7; D uncertain. V was cut by 3 bases and J by 4 bases, with 10 bases left in between. Germline V gene data show CDR1 as GTSNPN and CDR2 as SVGIG (reference sequence). The CDR3 is 12 residues long.

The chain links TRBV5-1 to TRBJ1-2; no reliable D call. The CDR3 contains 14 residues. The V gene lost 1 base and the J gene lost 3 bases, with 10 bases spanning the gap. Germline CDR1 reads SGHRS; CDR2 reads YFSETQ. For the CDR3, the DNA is TGCGCCAGCAGCTTGTTAGTGACGGACTATGGCTACACCTTC. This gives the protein CASSLLVTDYGYTF.

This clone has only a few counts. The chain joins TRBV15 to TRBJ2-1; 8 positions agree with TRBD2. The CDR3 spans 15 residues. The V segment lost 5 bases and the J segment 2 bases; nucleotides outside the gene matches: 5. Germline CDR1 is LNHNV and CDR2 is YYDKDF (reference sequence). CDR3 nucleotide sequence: TGTGCCACCAGCCCGTCAGCGGGAGCCTACAATGAGCAGTTCTTC. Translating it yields CATSPSAGAYNEQFF.

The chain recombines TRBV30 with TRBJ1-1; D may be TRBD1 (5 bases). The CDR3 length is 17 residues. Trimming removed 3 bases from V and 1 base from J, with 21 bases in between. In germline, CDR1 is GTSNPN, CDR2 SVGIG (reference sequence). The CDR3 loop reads CAWSVWGGLGRNTEAFF. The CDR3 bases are TGTGCCTGGAGCGTCTGGGGGGGACTTGGGAGGAACACTGAAGCTTTCTTT.